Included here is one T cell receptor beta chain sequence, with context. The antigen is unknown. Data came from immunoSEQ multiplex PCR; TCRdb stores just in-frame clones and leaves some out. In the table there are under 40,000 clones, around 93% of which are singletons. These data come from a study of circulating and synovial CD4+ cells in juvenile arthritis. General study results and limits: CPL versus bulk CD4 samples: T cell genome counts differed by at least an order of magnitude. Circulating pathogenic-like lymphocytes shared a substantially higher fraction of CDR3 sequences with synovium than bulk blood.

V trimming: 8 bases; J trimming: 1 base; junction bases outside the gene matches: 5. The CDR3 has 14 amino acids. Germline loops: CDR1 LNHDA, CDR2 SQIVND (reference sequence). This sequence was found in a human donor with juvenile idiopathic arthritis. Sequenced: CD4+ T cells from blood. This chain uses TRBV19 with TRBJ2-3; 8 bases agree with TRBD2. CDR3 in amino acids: CASSGLERTDTQYF. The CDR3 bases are TGTGCCAGTTCGGGACTAGAACGCACAGATACGCAGTATTTT. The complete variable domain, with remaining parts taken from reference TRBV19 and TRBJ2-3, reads DGGITQSPKYLFRKEGQNVTLSCEQNLNHDAMYWYRQDPGQGLRLIYYSQIVNDFQKGDIAEGYSVSREKKESFPLTVTSAQKNPTAFYLCASSGLERTDTQYFGPGTRLTVL.